A single TCR beta chain is shown here with its context. Its antigen is not known. The data were taken from a study of cytomegalovirus exposure and HLA in healthy donors. Looking at the study overall: A data release that came early held 80 million or so unique TCRs from HLA-typed donors.

Study-level results: In vitro testing confirmed a few CMV-associated chains as specific for CMV antigens. Rare sequences made up most TCRs, while some public TCRs were found in many donors.

With 60 Vbeta and 13 Jbeta primers, the PCR was carried out. Here immunoSEQ multiplex PCR was the method, and the copy in TCRdb shows in-frame clones only, minus some. The sample lists tens of thousands of clones; 80% to 90% were seen once. Trimming stripped 5 bases from V and 3 bases from J, with 7 bases between. The CDR3 covers 11 residues. Germline values: CDR1 DFQATT, CDR2 SNEGSKA (reference sequence). The gene calls are TRBV20-1 and TRBJ1-1, with D uncertain. This sequence was found in a woman in her thirties in good health and CMV-seropositive. What was sequenced was PBMCs. CDR3: CSAGRYTEAFF. DNA for the CDR3: TGCAGTGCTGGGAGGTACACTGAAGCTTTCTTT.